This T cell receptor (beta chain) stems from a study of blood T cell repertoires in COVID-19. Turning to the study itself: T cells, B-cell-depleted T cells, or PBMCs supplied cDNA or gDNA.

Recovered participants had two consecutive negative NP/OP PCR tests, healthcare professional clearance, or symptom resolution. The germline V gene encodes CDR1 MNHEY and CDR2 SVGEGT. V was pared by 6 bases and J by 7 bases, with 4 bases of the junction left unmatched. The CDR3 runs to 12 residues. Clones were sequenced by immunoSEQ multiplex PCR, and TCRdb holds only the in-frame ones, with some missing. The data show about 380,000 clones, with roughly 86% seen just once and roughly 1.4% held by the top ten. The gene calls are TRBV6-2 or TRBV6-3 and TRBJ1-1, with 8 bases matching TRBD1. Sample: PBMCs or T cells enriched from blood (not recorded which). The receptor was isolated from a man younger than 45 who had recovered from COVID-19. The CDR3 spells CASRYRGNEAFF. The CDR3 DNA is TGTGCCAGCAGATACAGGGGGAATGAAGCTTTCTTT.